A selection of T cell receptor beta chains follows, all from one sample in a study of early T cells in non-severe SARS-CoV-2 infection. MiXCR, applied by TCRdb to the 5' RACE reads, yields one record per CDR3 protein. The sample holds tens of thousands of distinct CDR3 sequences; under 9% are singletons and the top ten take more than 3%. The source material was whole blood, sampled at baseline. These receptors came from an adult who was a healthcare worker with PCR-confirmed SARS-CoV-2 infection or an uninfected control (not recorded which). Each CDR3 is given with its conserved first and last residue. The order of the fields is D gene, clone size, CDR3 length, V gene, J gene, CDR3 DNA, CDR3 protein. The D gene is left open where the match is weak. Where a row states a size, it is once, few, many or the class of an expanded clone; other rows omit it.

TRBD1	few	16	TRBV5-5	TRBJ2-2	TGTGCCAGCAGCTCGACAGGGGGTGAATGGCCCGGGGAGCTGTTTTTT	CASSSTGGEWPGELFF
TRBD2	.	15	TRBV7-2	TRBJ2-7	TGTGCCAGCAGCCAGACTAGCGGGAGAGGGAGCGAGCAGTACTTC	CASSQTSGRGSEQYF
TRBD1	few	14	TRBV12-3/TRBV12-4	TRBJ1-2	TGTGCCAGCAGGCTTGGACAGGCCTCCTATGGCTACACCTTC	CASRLGQASYGYTF
.	.	12	TRBV7-2	TRBJ1-2	TGTGCCAGCAGCTTATCGGCCCTTGGCTACACCTTC	CASSLSALGYTF
TRBD2	.	17	TRBV28	TRBJ2-1	TGTGCCAGCAGTCCCCCCCGGACTAGCGGGAGAAAGAATGAGCAGTTCTTC	CASSPPRTSGRKNEQFF
.	many	15	TRBV7-3	TRBJ2-2	TGTGCCAGCAGCTCGATTTCCCAGGGGATCGGGGAGCTGTTTTTT	CASSSISQGIGELFF
TRBD1	.	14	TRBV11-2	TRBJ2-7	TGTGCCAGCAGCCTCCCGACAGGGGTCCACGAGCAGTACTTC	CASSLPTGVHEQYF
.	many	18	TRBV3-1	TRBJ2-5	TGTGCCAGCAGAAAGTCATTTGGACTACCCGCTCGTGGAGAGACCCAGTACTTC	CASRKSFGLPARGETQYF
.	.	11	TRBV30	TRBJ2-7	TGTGCCTGGAGTATGAACTACGAGCAGTACTTC	CAWSMNYEQYF
.	.	15	TRBV3-1	TRBJ2-3	TGTGCCAGCAGGGGTACAGGTTCCAGCACAGATACGCAGTATTTT	CASRGTGSSTDTQYF
TRBD2	few	16	TRBV4-1	TRBJ2-7	TGCGCCAGCAGCCACCCCCTAGGGGCGGGAGGACCCGAGCAGTACTTC	CASSHPLGAGGPEQYF
TRBD2	few	19	TRBV11-2	TRBJ2-1	TGTGCCAGCAGCTTGGGTAGTCTAGCGGGGAAAAAACCGTACAATGAGCAGTTCTTC	CASSLGSLAGKKPYNEQFF
.	many	13	TRBV9	TRBJ1-5	TGTGCCAGCAGCGTAGGCCTCAATCAGCCCCAGCATTTT	CASSVGLNQPQHF
TRBD1	many	14	TRBV6-5	TRBJ2-7	TGTGCCAGCAGTTGGGACAGCTACTCCTACGAGCAGTACTTC	CASSWDSYSYEQYF
TRBD1	.	14	TRBV19	TRBJ1-4	TGTGCCAGTAGTCACAGGGGGCCTAATGAAAAACTGTTTTTT	CASSHRGPNEKLFF
TRBD1	many	16	TRBV3-1	TRBJ2-7	TGTGCCAGCAGCCAAGATCACCGACAGGGGGCAGGCGAGCAGTACTTC	CASSQDHRQGAGEQYF
.	.	14	TRBV10-2	TRBJ2-3	TGCGCCAGCAGTGTGGGAACTAGCACAGATACGCAGTATTTT	CASSVGTSTDTQYF
.	many	14	TRBV7-6	TRBJ2-7	TGTGCCAGCAGCTTAGACCCCGGCCCCTACGAGCAGTACTTC	CASSLDPGPYEQYF
.	.	15	TRBV5-1	TRBJ2-7	TGCGCCAGCAGCTTGGAGTGGCCGCGCTCCTACGAGCAGTACTTC	CASSLEWPRSYEQYF
.	.	14	TRBV12-3/TRBV12-4	TRBJ1-4	TGTGCCAGCAGTTCGCTCGGAAGGGGCGAAAAACTGTTTTTT	CASSSLGRGEKLFF
.	few	12	TRBV29-1	TRBJ2-7	TGCAGCGTCTCAGAATCAACCTACGAGCAGTACTTC	CSVSESTYEQYF
TRBD1	.	14	TRBV18	TRBJ2-5	TGTGCCAGCTCACTACGGACAGGGGCAGAGACCCAGTACTTC	CASSLRTGAETQYF
.	many	16	TRBV6-1	TRBJ2-4	TGTGCCAGCACCTCAGGGGGGTCGGGTTTGGTTTTTGTTCAGTACTTC	CASTSGGSGLVFVQYF
.	.	17	TRBV7-3	TRBJ2-2	TGTGCCAGCAGCTTAGGTGCTATGACAGGGAACACCGGGGAGCTGTTTTTT	CASSLGAMTGNTGELFF
TRBD1	.	19	TRBV5-1	TRBJ2-6	TGCGCCAGCAGCAGAACGGACAGGGCTGTCACCTCTGGGGCCAACGTCCTGACTTTC	CASSRTDRAVTSGANVLTF
TRBD2	.	13	TRBV12-3/TRBV12-4	TRBJ2-7	TGTGCCAGCAGTTTAGGGGAGGGTTCCGAGCAGTACTTC	CASSLGEGSEQYF
.	few	13	TRBV7-8	TRBJ2-7	TGTGCCAGCAGCTCCTACAGGGACTACGAGCAGTACTTC	CASSSYRDYEQYF
TRBD1	few	14	TRBV29-1	TRBJ1-1	TGCAGCGCACGACCGGGACAGTCGAACACTGAAGCTTTCTTT	CSARPGQSNTEAFF
.	few	13	TRBV18	TRBJ1-5	TGTGCCAGCTCAAAACAGGACAATCAGCCCCAGCATTTT	CASSKQDNQPQHF
.	.	15	TRBV5-1	TRBJ2-4	TGCGCCAGCAGCTTGGAATCGGTAGCCAAAAACATTCAGTACTTC	CASSLESVAKNIQYF
.	.	14	TRBV6-6	TRBJ1-2	TGTGCCAGCAGTTACAAGGGAGATCGGTATGGCTACACCTTC	CASSYKGDRYGYTF
.	many	14	TRBV24-1	TRBJ2-3	TGTGCCACCAGTGATGGACCGATCCCGGGTACGCAGTATTTT	CATSDGPIPGTQYF
.	few	15	TRBV18	TRBJ2-4	TGTGCCAGCTCACCGGGGGGCGCTGCCAAAAACATTCAGTACTTC	CASSPGGAAKNIQYF
.	many	14	TRBV3-1	TRBJ1-2	TGTGCCAGCAGCCAAGGGGGGCCCGGCTATGGCTACACCTTC	CASSQGGPGYGYTF
.	.	11	TRBV20-1	TRBJ2-5	TGCAGTGCTTTCCCAGGGGAGACCCAGTACTTC	CSAFPGETQYF
TRBD2	.	17	TRBV6-1	TRBJ2-1	TGTGCCAGCAGTCCGGGCCTAGCGGGAGGGCCTTGGGATGAGCAGTTCTTC	CASSPGLAGGPWDEQFF
.	.	15	TRBV19	TRBJ2-3	TGTGCCAGTAGAGGCCGGGACATCGCTACAGATACGCAGTATTTT	CASRGRDIATDTQYF
.	many	13	TRBV6-6	TRBJ2-7	TGTGCCAGCAGTTACGGACGGGGCTACGAGCAGTACTTC	CASSYGRGYEQYF
.	few	15	TRBV19	TRBJ2-3	TGTGCCAGTAGTATTGGAGGGCTGGGCACAGATACGCAGTATTTT	CASSIGGLGTDTQYF
TRBD2	many	15	TRBV20-1	TRBJ2-2	TGCAGTGCAAGTCTAGCGGGGGTCGACACCGGGGAGCTGTTTTTT	CSASLAGVDTGELFF
.	once	11	TRBV10-2	TRBJ2-3	TGCGCCAGCAAGGGGGACGGTACGCAGTATTTT	CASKGDGTQYF
.	.	15	TRBV7-9	TRBJ2-1	TGTGCCAGCAGTCCCTCAGGGGAGTCCTACAATGAGCAGTTCTTC	CASSPSGESYNEQFF